These T cell receptor beta chains were read from a single sample in a study of blood T cell repertoires in COVID-19. Repertoires were generated with immunoSEQ multiplex PCR, while TCRdb's copy carries only in-frame clones and drops some. This sample has approximately 270,000 clones, with approximately 86% found just once. The specimen sequenced was peripheral blood. Receptors originate from a man at least 80 years old with acute or convalescent COVID-19. The CDR3 runs from the conserved cysteine through the conserved F or W. A D gene is named only where the DNA matches it firmly. Some rows mark clone size as missing; the rest say once, few, many or name a class of expanded clone.

size,J,D,V,CDR3,DNA
NA,TRBJ1-3,NA,TRBV4-2,CASSQPGFSGNTIYF,TGTGCCAGCAGCCAACCGGGTTTCTCTGGAAACACCATATATTTT
NA,TRBJ1-1,NA,TRBV6-4,CASSPTVLNTEAFF,TGTGCCAGCAGTCCGACAGTTTTGAACACTGAAGCTTTCTTT
few,TRBJ1-5,NA,TRBV6-5,CASHERYWQPQHF,TGTGCCAGCCACGAGCGATATTGGCAGCCCCAGCATTTT
once,TRBJ2-5,TRBD2,TRBV7-2,CASSFGLAGARETQYF,TGTGCCAGCAGCTTCGGACTAGCGGGAGCGCGAGAGACCCAGTACTTC
once,TRBJ2-3,NA,TRBV19,CASTLTSFRTDTQYF,TGTGCCAGTACCCTGACTAGTTTCAGGACAGATACGCAGTATTTT
NA,TRBJ2-2,TRBD1,TRBV6-2/TRBV6-3,CASSRLTGGFGELFF,TGTGCCAGCAGTCGACTGACAGGGGGCTTCGGGGAGCTGTTTTTT
NA,TRBJ2-3,TRBD2,TRBV9,CASSISGGARPDTQYF,TGTGCCAGCAGCATTAGCGGGGGGGCCCGCCCCGATACGCAGTATTTT
NA,TRBJ1-5,NA,TRBV7-2,CASSPSRSNQPQHF,TGTGCCAGCAGTCCCAGTCGTAGCAATCAGCCCCAGCATTTT
NA,TRBJ1-4,NA,TRBV6-2/TRBV6-3,CASRPRQTGTGEKLFF,TGTGCCAGCAGACCTCGACAAACAGGGACGGGTGAAAAACTGTTTTTT
few,TRBJ2-2,NA,TRBV7-2,CASSLATLAAGELFF,TGTGCCAGCAGCTTAGCGACACTAGCCGCCGGGGAGCTGTTTTTT
NA,TRBJ2-1,TRBD2,TRBV7-2,CASSSPSGLAGVGSNEQFF,TGTGCCAGCAGCTCACCATCGGGACTAGCGGGAGTGGGAAGCAATGAGCAGTTCTTC
NA,TRBJ1-2,TRBD1,TRBV7-3,CASSLTGTGGIGYTF,TGTGCCAGCAGCTTGACAGGGACAGGGGGAATTGGCTACACCTTC
NA,TRBJ2-2,NA,TRBV2,CASRMDRANTGELFF,TGTGCCAGCAGGATGGACAGAGCGAACACCGGGGAGCTGTTTTTT
NA,TRBJ2-3,TRBD1,TRBV10-3,CAITGQSTDTQYF,TGTGCCATCACGGGACAGAGCACAGATACGCAGTATTTT
NA,TRBJ2-1,TRBD2,TRBV7-9,CASSLVFPGGPGFF,TGTGCCAGCAGCTTAGTTTTCCCGGGGGGGCCCGGGTTCTTC
NA,TRBJ1-6,NA,TRBV11-2,CASSFMGGLKNSPLHF,TGTGCCAGCAGCTTCATGGGGGGATTAAAGAATTCACCCCTCCACTTT
NA,TRBJ1-2,NA,TRBV12-3/TRBV12-4,CASSVGGGYTF,TGTGCCAGCAGTGTAGGCGGCGGCTACACCTTC
NA,TRBJ1-5,TRBD1,TRBV7-6,CASSLSAGTGQPQHF,TGTGCCAGCAGCTTATCCGCAGGGACAGGGCAGCCCCAGCATTTT
NA,TRBJ2-2,TRBD2,TRBV19,CASSILGGGAFTGELFF,TGTGCCAGTAGTATACTCGGCGGGGGGGCCTTTACCGGGGAGCTGTTTTTT
NA,TRBJ2-3,NA,TRBV2,CASSVNSLDTQYF,TGTGCCAGCAGTGTAAATAGCTTGGATACGCAGTATTTT
NA,TRBJ2-5,TRBD1,TRBV3-1/TRBV3-2,CASRRDRGQETQYF,TGTGCCAGCAGGAGGGACAGGGGCCAAGAGACCCAGTACTTC
NA,TRBJ1-6,NA,TRBV4-2,CASGDLNNSPLHF,TGTGCCAGCGGAGACCTAAATAATTCACCCCTCCACTTT
NA,TRBJ1-3,NA,TRBV5-1,CASSRTEGGNTIYF,TGCGCCAGCAGCCGGACCGAGGGAGGAAACACCATATATTTT
NA,TRBJ2-1,NA,TRBV25-1,CASSVQGGSYNEQFF,TGTGCCAGCAGTGTTCAGGGGGGTTCCTACAATGAGCAGTTCTTC
NA,TRBJ1-2,NA,TRBV25-1,CASIPSGGNYGYTF,TGTGCCAGCATTCCTAGTGGTGGCAATTATGGCTACACCTTC
NA,TRBJ2-5,TRBD1,TRBV7-3,CASSPRGLGETQYF,TGTGCCAGCAGCCCCAGGGGGTTGGGAGAGACCCAGTACTTC
once,TRBJ1-1,NA,TRBV6-5,CASRGAGAGTEAFF,TGTGCCAGCAGGGGCGCAGGGGCCGGGACTGAAGCTTTCTTT
NA,TRBJ2-1,NA,TRBV19,CASSIEAVSYNEQFF,TGTGCCAGTAGTATAGAGGCGGTCTCCTACAATGAGCAGTTCTTC
NA,TRBJ2-3,NA,TRBV6-5,CASSYGARSDTQYF,TGTGCCAGCAGTTACGGGGCTAGAAGCGATACGCAGTATTTT
NA,TRBJ2-7,TRBD1,TRBV7-8,CASSVRSRTGNSYEQYF,TGTGCCAGCAGCGTCAGATCGCGGACAGGTAACTCCTACGAGCAGTACTTC
NA,TRBJ1-1,NA,TRBV7-2,CASSLGGGNTEAFF,TGTGCCAGCAGCTTAGGGGGGGGGAACACTGAAGCTTTCTTT
NA,TRBJ2-5,NA,TRBV5-1,CASSLGGQETQYF,TGCGCCAGCAGCTTGGGAGGGCAAGAGACCCAGTACTTC
once,TRBJ2-3,TRBD2,TRBV7-3,CASSPLAGGPDTQYF,TGTGCCAGCAGCCCTCTAGCGGGAGGACCAGATACGCAGTATTTT
NA,TRBJ1-2,TRBD1,TRBV7-9,CASSLKGARDYGYTF,TGTGCCAGCAGCTTAAAGGGGGCGCGTGACTATGGCTACACCTTC
NA,TRBJ2-1,NA,TRBV11-2,CASSLGRASYNEQFF,TGTGCCAGCAGCTTAGGCAGGGCGTCCTACAATGAGCAGTTCTTC
NA,TRBJ1-5,NA,TRBV19,CASSIRLNQPQHF,TGTGCCAGTAGTATAAGACTGAATCAGCCCCAGCATTTT
NA,TRBJ2-5,NA,TRBV6-1,CASSELAGQETQYF,TGTGCCAGCAGTGAACTGGCAGGGCAAGAGACCCAGTACTTC
few,TRBJ1-3,TRBD1,TRBV18,CASSPLSTGGSGNTIYF,TGTGCCAGCTCACCACTGTCTACAGGGGGCTCTGGAAACACCATATATTTT
NA,TRBJ2-5,TRBD1,TRBV18,CASSPPGQGRETQYF,TGTGCCAGCTCGCCCCCGGGACAGGGAAGGGAGACCCAGTACTTC
NA,TRBJ2-1,TRBD2,TRBV7-2,CASSPGGGESHEQFF,TGTGCCAGCAGCCCCGGCGGGGGTGAGTCGCATGAGCAGTTCTTC
NA,TRBJ2-2,TRBD1,TRBV5-1,CASRFDWDSTGELFF,TGCGCCAGCAGATTTGACTGGGACAGCACCGGGGAGCTGTTTTTT
NA,TRBJ2-2,TRBD1,TRBV19,CASSMLGTGGPGELFF,TGTGCCAGTAGCATGCTCGGGACAGGGGGCCCCGGGGAGCTGTTTTTT
NA,TRBJ2-5,TRBD2,TRBV2,CASRASGGETQYF,TGTGCCAGCAGGGCTAGCGGGGGGGAGACCCAGTACTTC
NA,TRBJ2-7,NA,TRBV29-1,CSVERPGPGVYEQYF,TGCAGCGTTGAGAGACCGGGACCGGGGGTCTACGAGCAGTACTTC
NA,TRBJ2-1,TRBD1,TRBV28,CASSGWTGDNEQFF,TGTGCCAGCAGTGGATGGACAGGGGACAATGAGCAGTTCTTC
NA,TRBJ2-2,TRBD2,TRBV9,CASSVNSGSGTGELFF,TGTGCCAGCAGCGTAAATAGCGGGAGTGGCACCGGGGAGCTGTTTTTT
NA,TRBJ2-1,TRBD2,TRBV5-1,CASSLRSGGSNEQFF,TGCGCCAGCAGCTTGAGAAGCGGGGGGAGCAATGAGCAGTTCTTC
NA,TRBJ2-3,TRBD1,TRBV4-3,CASSQDGQGGIDTQYF,TGCGCCAGCAGCCAAGATGGACAGGGCGGAATAGATACGCAGTATTTT